The source of this T cell receptor beta chain is a study of blood T cell repertoires in COVID-19. Background on the study: Sites in the United States, Italy and Spain provided acute and convalescent COVID-19 samples.

Original methodology: Researchers report that nucleated cell counts were estimated from reference gene primer amplification. Sequenced by immunoSEQ multiplex PCR; TCRdb stores in-frame clones only, minus some. V, J and clone size were drawn from that table, and D and trimming were deduced from the DNA. The table lists more than 300,000 clones, more than 75% of them singletons. Cohort allocation depended upon clinical history that participants reported. CDR3 length equals 14 residues. V shed 7 bases and J 4 bases; nucleotides not matched to a gene: 6. CDR1 is MDHEN, CDR2 SYDVKM, per germline. The TCR sequence derives from a woman aged 18-29 years who had recovered from COVID-19. Material for sequencing was PBMCs or T cells enriched from blood (not recorded which). The V gene is TRBV28, the J gene TRBJ2-2, with TRBD1 identical over 7 bases. Written as DNA, the CDR3 is TGTGCCAGCACGGACAGGACCTTCACCGGGGAGCTGTTTTTT. Its protein is CASTDRTFTGELFF.